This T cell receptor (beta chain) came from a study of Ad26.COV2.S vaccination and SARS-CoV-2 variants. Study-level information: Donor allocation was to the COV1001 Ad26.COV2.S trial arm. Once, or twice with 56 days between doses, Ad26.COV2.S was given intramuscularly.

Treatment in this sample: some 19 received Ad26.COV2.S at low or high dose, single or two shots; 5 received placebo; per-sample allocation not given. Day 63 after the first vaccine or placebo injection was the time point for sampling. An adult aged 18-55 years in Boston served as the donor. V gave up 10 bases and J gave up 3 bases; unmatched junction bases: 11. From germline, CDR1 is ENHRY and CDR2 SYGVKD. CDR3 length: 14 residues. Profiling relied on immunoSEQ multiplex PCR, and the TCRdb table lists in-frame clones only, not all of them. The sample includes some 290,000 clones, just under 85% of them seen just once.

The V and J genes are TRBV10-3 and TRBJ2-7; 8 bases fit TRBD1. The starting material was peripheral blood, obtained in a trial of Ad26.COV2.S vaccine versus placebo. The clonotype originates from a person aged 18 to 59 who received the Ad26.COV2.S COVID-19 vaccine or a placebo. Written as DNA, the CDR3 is TGTGCCACTCAACCCTCAGGGGGCGGCTACGAGCAGTACTTC. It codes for CATQPSGGGYEQYF.